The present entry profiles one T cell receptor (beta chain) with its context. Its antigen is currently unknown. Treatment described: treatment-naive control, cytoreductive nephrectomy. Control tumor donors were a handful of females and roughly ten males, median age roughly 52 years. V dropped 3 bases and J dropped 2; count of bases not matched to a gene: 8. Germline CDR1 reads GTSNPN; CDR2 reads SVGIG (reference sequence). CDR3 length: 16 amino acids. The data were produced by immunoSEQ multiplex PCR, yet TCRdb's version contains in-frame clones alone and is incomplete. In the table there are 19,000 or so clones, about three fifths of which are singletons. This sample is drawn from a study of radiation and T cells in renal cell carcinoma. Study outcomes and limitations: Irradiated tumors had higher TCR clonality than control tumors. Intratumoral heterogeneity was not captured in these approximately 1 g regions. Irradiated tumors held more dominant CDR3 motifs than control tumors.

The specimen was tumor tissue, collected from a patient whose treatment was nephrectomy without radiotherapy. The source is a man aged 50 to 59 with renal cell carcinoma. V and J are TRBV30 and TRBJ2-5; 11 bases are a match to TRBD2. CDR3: CAWSSARTSGQETQYF. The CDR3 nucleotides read TGTGCCTGGAGCTCAGCGAGGACTAGCGGGCAAGAGACCCAGTACTTC.